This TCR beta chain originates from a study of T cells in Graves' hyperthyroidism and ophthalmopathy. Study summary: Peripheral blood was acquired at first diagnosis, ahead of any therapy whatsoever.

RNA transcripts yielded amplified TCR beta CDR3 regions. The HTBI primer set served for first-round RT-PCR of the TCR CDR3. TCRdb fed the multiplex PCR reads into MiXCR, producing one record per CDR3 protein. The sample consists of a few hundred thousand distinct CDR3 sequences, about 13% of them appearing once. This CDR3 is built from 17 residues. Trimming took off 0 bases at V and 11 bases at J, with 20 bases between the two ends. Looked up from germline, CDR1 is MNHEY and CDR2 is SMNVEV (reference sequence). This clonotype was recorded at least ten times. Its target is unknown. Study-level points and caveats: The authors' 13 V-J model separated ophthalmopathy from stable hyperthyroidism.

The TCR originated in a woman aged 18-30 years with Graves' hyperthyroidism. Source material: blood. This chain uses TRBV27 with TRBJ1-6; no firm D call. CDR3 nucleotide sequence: TGTGCCAGCAGTTTATCCCTCCCGGGTAGCCCTGGGACACCCCTCCACTTT. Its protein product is CASSLSLPGSPGTPLHF.